This TCR beta chain was retrieved from a study of somatic mutations in cytotoxic T cells in rheumatoid arthritis. Original data processing: Published virus-specific TCRB sequences matched only a few of the patient CD8+ clones exceeding 1%. The assay was immunoSEQ multiplex PCR, and TCRdb's table has in-frame clones only and misses some. D and trimming were read from the DNA, whereas the V and J calls and clone size are those reported in that table. The data contain 10,000 to 12,000 clones, around 91% of them singletons. CDR1 MNHEY and CDR2 SVGAGI come from the germline V gene. The length of the CDR3 is 15 residues. The V and J ends lost 4 bases and 5 bases, in that order; junction bases with no gene match: 9.

The sequenced sample was CD4+ T cells sorted from blood. The V and J genes are TRBV6-5 and TRBJ2-7; 9 bases align to TRBD1. The receptor comes from a woman between 18 and 29 years old with rheumatoid arthritis. The CDR3 DNA sequence: TGTGCCAGCAGTTCCCCTGCGGACAGGGGACACGAGCAGTACTTC. Protein product: CASSSPADRGHEQYF.